The 30 T cell receptor beta chains reported below all come from one sample, sequenced in a study of blood T cell repertoires in COVID-19. TCRdb's table, derived via immunoSEQ multiplex PCR, lists solely in-frame clones and lacks some. The sample records some 250,000 clones, 88% being singletons. The sequenced material came from peripheral blood. Receptor source: a woman in her 40s who had recovered from COVID-19.

In this sample, this clone turned up a few times. This chain joins TRBV28 and TRBJ1-3; D gene ambiguous. The CDR3 has 14 amino acids. Germline values: CDR1 MDHEN, CDR2 SYDVKM. Trimming removed 7 bases at V and 1 base at J, with 11 bases between. CDR3 loop: CASNTRQSGNTIYF. CDR3 nucleotide sequence: TGTGCCAGCAATACACGCCAATCTGGAAACACCATATATTTT.

The rearrangement links TRBV5-6 to TRBJ2-5; tentatively, D is TRBD2 (6 bases). CDR1 is SGHDT, CDR2 YYEEEE, per germline. CDR3 length equals 15 residues. The ends were cut back, 4 bases at V and 1 base at J, with 14 bases in the middle. CDR3 region: CASSHLLRGQETQYF. The CDR3 nucleotides read TGTGCCAGCAGCCACCTCCTGCGGGGCCAAGAGACCCAGTACTTC.

V is TRBV6-5 and J is TRBJ1-2, with D possibly TRBD1 on 6 matching bases. Germline V gene lookup returns CDR1 MNHEY and CDR2 SVGAGI. Trimming took off 2 bases at V and 9 bases at J, with 13 bases between the two ends. The CDR3 is made up of 13 amino acids. The CDR3 loop is CASSYDPQGRYTF. CDR3 sequence (DNA): TGTGCCAGCAGTTACGACCCCCAGGGGCGCTACACCTTC.

The J gene is TRBJ2-7, the V gene TRBV30; 7 nucleotides match TRBD1. The CDR3 loop spans 11 amino acids. The germline gives CDR1 GTSNPN, CDR2 SVGIG (reference sequence). J gave up 7 bases and V 4 bases, and 4 bases lay outside the gene matches. CDR3 sequence (DNA): TGTGCCTGGACCCCAGGGGGAGAGCAGTACTTC. This gives the protein CAWTPGGEQYF.

CDR3 loop: CASSTGDSKYEQYV. For the CDR3, the DNA is TGTGCCAGCAGTACCGGGGACTCCAAGTACGAGCAGTACGTC. The V and J genes are TRBV6-2 or TRBV6-3 and TRBJ2-7; a weak D match, TRBD2 (6 bases). The CDR3 has 14 amino acids. V gave up 5 bases and J gave up 4 bases, with 15 bases separating them. Germline V CDR1 and CDR2: MNHEY, SVGEGT.

The J gene is TRBJ2-5, the V gene TRBV7-2; 8 bases align to TRBD1. The germline CDR1 and CDR2 sequences are SGHTA and FQGNSA. The CDR3 length is 14 residues. Trimming at V came to 6 bases and at J to 2 bases, leaving 5 bases not matched to a gene. The CDR3 DNA reads as TGTGCCAGCAGTCGGGACAGGATGCAAGAGACCCAGTACTTC. It codes for CASSRDRMQETQYF.

Worth noting for this clone: Other DNA sequences in the sample encode the same CDR3. This chain links TRBV7-8 with TRBJ2-3; TRBD2 is a possible D gene (7 bases). The CDR3 loop spans 15 amino acids. In germline, CDR1 is SGHVS, CDR2 FQNEAQ. The V end was cut by 6 bases, the J end by 4 bases, with 17 bases between. CDR3 in amino acids: CASSLGGGRADTQYF. DNA for the CDR3: TGTGCCAGCAGTCTAGGGGGGGGAAGGGCAGATACGCAGTATTTT.

This clone has only a few counts. The V call is TRBV29-1, the J call TRBJ1-1; weak D call: TRBD1 (6 bases). Trimming cost V 7 bases and J 0 bases, with 9 bases left between them. Germline V CDR1 and CDR2: SQVTM, ANQGSEA. The CDR3 runs to 12 residues. Here the CDR3 DNA reads TGCAGCGCGGGGGGCCTGAACACTGAAGCTTTCTTT. Translation gives CSAGGLNTEAFF.

CDR3 region: CASRLAGASYNEQFF. The CDR3, as DNA: TGTGCCAGCAGGCTAGCGGGAGCCTCCTACAATGAGCAGTTCTTC. The chain has TRBV7-2 and TRBJ2-1, with 10 bases lining up with TRBD2. Trimming at V came to 6 bases and at J to 0 bases, leaving 2 bases not matched to a gene. Looked up from germline, CDR1 is SGHTA and CDR2 is FQGNSA. This CDR3 has 15 residues.

The chain has TRBV21-1 and TRBJ2-1; the D call of TRBD2 is as the table states it, not checked on the DNA. TRBV21-1 is a documented pseudogene. The CDR3 is made up of 16 amino acids. CDR3 nucleotides: TGTGCCAGCAGCAAGGTCGCGGGCCCCTCCTACAATGAGCAGTTCTTC. Translation gives CASSKVAGPSYNEQFF.

V usage is TRBV6-1 and J usage is TRBJ1-5; perhaps TRBD1 as D (5 bases). Germline-derived CDR1 and CDR2 are MNHNS and SASEGT. Trimming took off 3 bases at V and 11 bases at J, with 11 bases between the two ends. The CDR3 length is 12 residues. CDR3 residues: CASSETALTQHF. The DNA of the CDR3 is TGTGCCAGCAGTGAGACAGCCCTGACCCAGCATTTT.

This chain connects TRBV5-6 to TRBJ2-7; weak D call: TRBD2 (5 bases). CDR1 is SGHDT, CDR2 YYEEEE, per germline. Trimming removed 2 bases from V and 4 bases from J, with 7 bases in between. The CDR3 extends over 12 amino acids. CDR3 protein: CASSFGGYEQYV. In nucleotides, the CDR3 is TGTGCCAGCAGCTTCGGCGGGTACGAGCAGTACGTC.

CDR3 in amino acids: CATSREGGLADIQYF. CDR3 DNA: TGTGCCACCAGCAGAGAGGGGGGACTAGCGGACATTCAGTACTTC. The rearrangement joins TRBV15 to TRBJ2-4, with 11 bases that match TRBD2. Germline V gene data show CDR1 as LNHNV and CDR2 as YYDKDF (reference sequence). The trim removed 0 bases at V and 8 bases at J, leaving 3 bases unmatched. The CDR3 consists of 15 residues.

Of note for this clone: Other DNA sequences of this sample code for an identical CDR3. This CDR3 is CASSYGAGGPYNEQFF. The CDR3 DNA reads as TGTGCCAGCAGTTACGGAGCGGGAGGCCCCTACAATGAGCAGTTCTTC. This chain connects TRBV6-2 or TRBV6-3 to TRBJ2-1, with 9 bases lining up with TRBD2. Per germline, CDR1 MNHEY and CDR2 SVGEGT. V lost 2 bases to trimming and J lost 2 bases; unmatched junction nucleotides: 4. The CDR3 contains 16 residues.

In this sample, this clone turned up a few times. The chain carries TRBV7-2 and TRBJ2-3; no clear D. V was cut by 2 bases and J by 6 bases, with 24 bases left in between. The germline CDR1 and CDR2 sequences are SGHTA and FQGNSA. This CDR3 is built from 18 residues. CDR3 in amino acids: CASSLPRWVVALGDTQYF. The CDR3 DNA sequence: TGTGCCAGCAGCTTACCGCGATGGGTTGTAGCCCTTGGGGATACGCAGTATTTT.

This chain joins TRBV7-3 and TRBJ1-2; D remains ambiguous. This CDR3 region has 15 residues. Germline V CDR1 and CDR2: SGHTA, FQGTGA. Trimming removed 5 bases from V and 4 bases from J, with 17 bases in between. CDR3 sequence (DNA): TGTGCCAGCAGCCCCGGATCCCCGGGATCCTATGGCTACACCTTC. Its protein is CASSPGSPGSYGYTF.

V gene TRBV6-2 or TRBV6-3 combines with J gene TRBJ1-5; 10 positions match TRBD1. The V gene end was trimmed by 2 bases and the J gene end by 1 base; junction bases not matched to a gene: 8. The CDR3 is 18 residues long. Germline CDR1 and CDR2: MNHEY and SVGEGT. CDR3 nucleotide sequence: TGTGCCAGCAGTTACCAAGACAGGGGGCTGTGGAGCAATCAGCCCCAGCATTTT. It translates to CASSYQDRGLWSNQPQHF.

The chain joins TRBV29-1 to TRBJ2-1, with 14 positions matching TRBD2. V lost 7 bases, J lost 4 bases, and 12 bases stayed unmatched. Looked up from germline, CDR1 is SQVTM and CDR2 is ANQGSEA. CDR3 size: 17 residues. The CDR3, as DNA: TGCAGCGCCCCCTCCTCGGGACTAGCGGGGGCATACAATGAGCAGTTCTTC. Amino acid sequence: CSAPSSGLAGAYNEQFF.

The rearrangement joins TRBV2 to TRBJ1-2, with TRBD1 matching over 7 bases. The CDR3 contains 12 residues. Trimming cost V 7 bases and J 5 bases; bases outside gene matches: 4. CDR1 and CDR2 from the germline V gene are SNHLY and FYNNEI. The DNA of the CDR3 is TGTGCCAGCAACCCACAGGGGTATGGCTACACCTTC. Translating gives CASNPQGYGYTF.

The rearrangement links TRBV30 to TRBJ1-2; 8 bases map to TRBD1. The length of the CDR3 is 14 residues. V was pared by 4 bases and J by 7 bases, with 11 bases of the junction left unmatched. The germline CDR1 and CDR2 sequences are GTSNPN and SVGIG (reference sequence). CDR3 in amino acids: CAWTHVTGGGGYTF. The CDR3 bases are TGTGCCTGGACCCATGTTACAGGGGGTGGTGGCTACACCTTC.

The chain is built from TRBV6-2 or TRBV6-3 and TRBJ2-7; a possible D gene is TRBD2 (5 bases). The CDR3 contains 11 residues. Trimming took 5 bases from V and 4 from J, leaving 6 bases between them. Per the germline V gene, CDR1 is MNHEY and CDR2 is SVGEGT. The CDR3 DNA reads as TGTGCCAGCAGTCAGCGGTACGAGCAGTACTTC. Translating gives CASSQRYEQYF.

The chain employs TRBV29-1 and TRBJ2-5, with D possibly being TRBD1 (5 bases). Trimming left V 8 bases short and J 2 bases short, with 15 bases between. The CDR3 is made up of 13 amino acids. Looked up from germline, CDR1 is SQVTM and CDR2 is ANQGSEA. The DNA of the CDR3 is TGCAGCTCTGCTGCAGGGTCACAAGAGACCCAGTACTTC. Its translation: CSSAAGSQETQYF.

The J gene is TRBJ2-7, the V gene TRBV6-5, with 7 nucleotides matching TRBD2. This CDR3 has 11 amino acids. The V gene end was trimmed by 4 bases and the J gene end by 6 bases; junction bases not matched to a gene: 0. Germline CDR1 is MNHEY and CDR2 is SVGAGI. The CDR3 region has the DNA TGTGCCAGCAGTTGGGGGGGCGAGCAGTACTTC. Amino acid sequence: CASSWGGEQYF.

V is TRBV7-9 and J is TRBJ2-3; 11 bases map to TRBD2. Germline V lookup: CDR1 SEHNR, CDR2 FQNEAQ (reference sequence). The CDR3 runs 16 residues. The V segment lost 5 bases and the J segment 3 bases; nucleotides outside the gene matches: 7. As DNA, the CDR3 is TGTGCCAGCAGCCAGGGGGGACTAGCGGCAACAGATACGCAGTATTTT. This gives the protein CASSQGGLAATDTQYF.

The chain has TRBV14 and TRBJ2-2; D may be TRBD2 (6 bases). Trimming took off 2 bases at V and 3 bases at J, with 13 bases between the two ends. The CDR3 sequence is 16 residues long. Germline-derived CDR1 and CDR2 are SGHDN and FVKESK. CDR3 amino acids: CASSQWRGGDTGELFF. The DNA of the CDR3 is TGTGCCAGCAGCCAATGGAGGGGTGGGGACACCGGGGAGCTGTTTTTT.

V gene TRBV11-3 combines with J gene TRBJ2-3, with 10 bases fitting TRBD2. V was clipped by 5 bases and J by 6 bases; unmatched bases: 5. The V gene's germline CDR1 is SGHNT and CDR2 YENEEA. The CDR3 has 14 residues. The CDR3 DNA sequence: TGTGCCAGCAGCCCTAGCGGGAGCATGGATACGCAGTATTTT. Translating it yields CASSPSGSMDTQYF.

The chain recombines TRBV30 with TRBJ1-1; perhaps TRBD1 as D (6 bases). CDR1 and CDR2 from the germline V gene are GTSNPN and SVGIG (reference sequence). CDR3 length: 13 residues. Trimming removed 3 bases from V and 0 bases from J, with 8 bases in between. CDR3 protein: CAWSRTVNTEAFF. In nucleotides, the CDR3 is TGTGCCTGGAGCAGGACAGTGAACACTGAAGCTTTCTTT.

The rearrangement joins TRBV7-2 to TRBJ1-5; D is unclear. The CDR3 has 14 residues. V lost 1 base and J 9 bases, leaving 13 bases between the germline ends. Per the germline V gene, CDR1 is SGHTA and CDR2 is FQGNSA. As DNA, the CDR3 is TGTGCCAGCAGCTTAGAGACCGGAGGTGGGCCCCAGCATTTT. It codes for CASSLETGGGPQHF.

V and J are TRBV19 and TRBJ2-7; 9 bases align to TRBD2. There are 17 residues in the CDR3. The V and J ends lost 1 base and 6 bases, in that order; junction bases with no gene match: 13. Germline CDR1 LNHDA, CDR2 SQIVND (reference sequence). The DNA of the CDR3 is TGTGCCAGTAGTATAGGAGGTAGCGGGAGAAGGGCCTCCGAGCAGTACTTC. Its translation: CASSIGGSGRRASEQYF.

The chain carries TRBV7-2 and TRBJ2-2; 7 bases fit TRBD1. The CDR3 is 15 amino acids. Germline V gene sequence: CDR1 SGHTA, CDR2 FQGNSA. The V segment lost 1 base and the J segment 7 bases; nucleotides outside the gene matches: 6. In DNA form, the CDR3 reads TGTGCCAGCAGCTTAGTGGGAGCAGGGGGCGGGGAGCTGTTTTTT. It is translated as CASSLVGAGGGELFF.